The 23 T cell receptor beta chains listed next were all sequenced from one sample in a study of blood T cell repertoires in COVID-19. This table comes from immunoSEQ multiplex PCR, and its TCRdb copy is limited to in-frame clones, with some not included. Of some 150,000 clones detected, 80% to 90% appear once; the ten largest clones hold about 2.5%. What was sequenced was peripheral blood. These receptors all stem from a human donor with acute or convalescent COVID-19. The donor label of this sample is uncertain.

The chain links TRBV7-2 to TRBJ2-1, with a weak D call TRBD1 (5 bases). The CDR3 is made up of 17 amino acids. Trimming removed 3 bases from V and 3 bases from J, with 18 bases in between. In germline, CDR1 is SGHTA, CDR2 FQGNSA. The CDR3 region has the DNA TGTGCCAGCAGCTTGCTTGTGAGGCGCGACAGCTACAATGAGCAGTTCTTC. Its translation is CASSLLVRRDSYNEQFF.

The chain's CDR3 is CASSLRRGPTDTQYF. DNA of the CDR3: TGTGCCAGCAGCTTGCGGCGGGGGCCCACAGATACGCAGTATTTT. V usage is TRBV5-5 and J usage is TRBJ2-3; possible D gene TRBD2, 7 bases. This CDR3 is 15 amino acids long. The germline CDR1 and CDR2 sequences are SGHKS and YYEKEE (reference sequence). The V and J ends lost 1 base and 2 bases respectively, with 11 bases between them.

The CDR3 sequence is CASSYSTQSIRGGINYGYTF. The CDR3 DNA follows: TGTGCCAGCAGTTACTCGACCCAGTCTATCCGGGGGGGAATCAACTATGGCTACACCTTC. This sequence joins TRBV6-2 or TRBV6-3 and TRBJ1-2; D perhaps matches TRBD1 (5 bases). Germline CDR1 and CDR2: MNHEY and SVGEGT. The CDR3 length is 20 residues. Trimming removed 0 bases at V and 2 bases at J, with 25 bases between.

V gene TRBV28 combines with J gene TRBJ2-1; TRBD2 matches 7 bases. The V segment lost 7 bases and the J segment 4 bases; nucleotides outside the gene matches: 10. Germline V gives CDR1 MDHEN, CDR2 SYDVKM. The CDR3 runs to 15 residues. The DNA of the CDR3 is TGTGCCAGCACCCTTAGCGGGCCCGATTACAATGAGCAGTTCTTC. It codes for CASTLSGPDYNEQFF.

The rearrangement joins TRBV28 to TRBJ1-2; D is possibly TRBD1 (5 bases). Trimming left V 5 bases short and J 5 bases short, with 21 bases between. Per the germline V gene, CDR1 is MDHEN and CDR2 is SYDVKM. This CDR3 is built from 16 residues. The CDR3 sequence is CASSPAPYLGLYGYTF. CDR3 DNA sequence: TGTGCCAGCAGTCCTGCCCCGTATTTGGGACTGTATGGCTACACCTTC.

CDR3 in amino acids: CASRLPLSTGELFF. The DNA for the CDR3 is TGTGCCAGCCGACTTCCACTGTCAACAGGGGAGCTGTTTTTT. The chain couples TRBV28 to TRBJ2-2; D is ambiguous. This CDR3 comprises 14 residues. V lost 8 bases, J lost 8 bases, and 18 bases lay in between. Germline CDR1 MDHEN, CDR2 SYDVKM. Complete variable domain (other parts from reference TRBV28 and TRBJ2-2): DVKVTQSSRYLVKRTGEKVFLECVQDMDHENMFWYRQDPGLGLRLIYFSYDVKMKEKGDIPEGYSVSREKKERFSLILESASTNQTSMYLCASRLPLSTGELFFGEGSRLTVL.

This chain joins TRBV2 and TRBJ1-2; 7 bases line up with TRBD1. V was clipped by 6 bases and J by 4 bases; unmatched bases: 5. This CDR3 has 13 residues. Germline values: CDR1 SNHLY, CDR2 FYNNEI. The CDR3 region is CASRVEGAYGYTF. CDR3 bases: TGTGCCAGCAGGGTTGAGGGGGCCTATGGCTACACCTTC.

This rearrangement joins TRBV19 to TRBJ1-1; D unclear. CDR1 and CDR2 (germline): LNHDA, SQIVND (reference sequence). CDR3 length: 13 residues. Between the trimmed V and J ends, which lost 6 bases and 1 base, there was a span of 9 bases. CDR3 loop: CASRESGNTEAFF. CDR3 sequence (DNA): TGTGCCAGTAGGGAATCAGGGAACACTGAAGCTTTCTTT.

The chain joins TRBV4-3 to TRBJ1-1, with D possibly TRBD1 on 5 matching bases. CDR3 length equals 16 residues. Trimming shortened V by 2 bases and J by 0 bases, and 13 bases separated the two germline ends. CDR1 is LGHNA and CDR2 is YSLEER in the germline V gene. DNA of the CDR3: TGCGCCAGCAGCCAAATCGGTCAGGGATTGAACACTGAAGCTTTCTTT. Its translation: CASSQIGQGLNTEAFF.

The V and J genes are TRBV27 and TRBJ1-1; no definite D call. The CDR3 consists of 13 residues. The ends were cut back, 3 bases at V and 2 bases at J, with 7 bases in the middle. Germline V gene lookup returns CDR1 MNHEY and CDR2 SMNVEV (reference sequence). CDR3 amino acids: CASSLNGNTEAFF. CDR3 sequence (DNA): TGTGCCAGCAGTTTGAACGGTAACACTGAAGCTTTCTTT.

This clone was recorded only once. The chain uses TRBV6-2 or TRBV6-3 and TRBJ2-1; TRBD2 might be the D (6 bases). Between the trimmed V and J ends, which lost 5 bases and 6 bases, there was a span of 20 bases. There are 16 residues in the CDR3. Per germline, CDR1 MNHEY and CDR2 SVGEGT. The DNA for the CDR3 is TGTGCCAGCAGTCCACGTACTAGCTTGAGTGTCAATGAGCAGTTCTTC. This gives the protein CASSPRTSLSVNEQFF.

The chain recombines TRBV9 with TRBJ2-2; TRBD2 aligns across 8 bases. The V gene's germline CDR1 is SGDLS and CDR2 YYNGEE. The CDR3 consists of 17 residues. The V gene end was trimmed by 2 bases and the J gene end by 3 bases; junction bases not matched to a gene: 9. CDR3 region: CASSVSGVGEYTGELFF. CDR3 sequence (DNA): TGTGCCAGCAGCGTTAGCGGGGTGGGTGAATACACCGGGGAGCTGTTTTTT.

This chain connects TRBV7-6 to TRBJ2-7; weak D call: TRBD1 (5 bases). Germline V CDR1 and CDR2: SGHVS, FNYEAQ. V lost 5 bases and J lost 0, with 14 bases in between. The CDR3 has 15 amino acids. The CDR3 bases are TGTGCCAGCAGCATAAGCAGGGCAGGCTCCTACGAGCAGTACTTC. This sequence encodes CASSISRAGSYEQYF. The full variable domain, rest sourced from reference TRBV7-6 and TRBJ2-7, is GAGVSQSPRYKVTKRGQDVALRCDPISGHVSLYWYRQALGQGPEFLTYFNYEAQQDKSGLPNDRFSAERPEGSISTLTIQRTEQRDSAMYRCASSISRAGSYEQYFGPGTRLTVT.

V gene TRBV14 combines with J gene TRBJ2-7, with a possible D match to TRBD1 (5 bases). Trimming cost V 1 base and J 5 bases, with 15 bases left between them. Germline CDR1 and CDR2: SGHDN and FVKESK. CDR3 length: 15 residues. CDR3 loop: CASSQVARVVDEQYF. The CDR3 DNA follows: TGTGCCAGCAGCCAAGTGGCCAGGGTGGTCGACGAGCAGTACTTC. The full variable domain, completed using reference TRBV14 and TRBJ2-7, is EAGVTQFPSHSVIEKGQTVTLRCDPISGHDNLYWYRRVMGKEIKFLLHFVKESKQDESGMPNNRFLAERTGGTYSTLKVQPAELEDSGVYFCASSQVARVVDEQYFGPGTRLTVT.

The chain recombines TRBV3-1 (or the pseudogene TRBV3-2) with TRBJ2-2, with 15 bases identical to TRBD2. Germline V lookup: CDR1 LGHDT, CDR2 YNNKEL (reference sequence). Losses at the gene ends were 4 bases for V and 5 bases for J; bases not matched to a gene: 2. This CDR3 is 16 amino acids long. CDR3 in DNA: TGTGCCAGCAGCCGCGGACTAGCGGGGGGGACCGGGGAGCTGTTTTTT. Its translation is CASSRGLAGGTGELFF.

The chain couples TRBV28 to TRBJ1-1, with 8 nucleotides matching TRBD1. The junction had 7 bases not matched to a gene; V was cut back by 6 bases and J by 1 base. The germline V gene encodes CDR1 MDHEN and CDR2 SYDVKM. The CDR3 length is 15 residues. CDR3 coding DNA: TGTGCCAGCAGATCCGGGACAGGCTCGAACACTGAAGCTTTCTTT. Translated, it gives CASRSGTGSNTEAFF.

This clone was observed a few times. The chain joins TRBV4-1 to TRBJ1-6; the D gene is possibly TRBD1 (6 bases). The germline V gene has CDR1 MGHRA and CDR2 YSYEKL. Trimming took off 0 bases at V and 10 bases at J, with 13 bases between the two ends. CDR3 length: 15 amino acids. The CDR3 coding sequence is TGCGCCAGCAGCCAAGAAACAGGGCAGGAATCACCCCTCCACTTT. It yields the protein CASSQETGQESPLHF.

V is TRBV5-1 and J is TRBJ1-6; 9 positions agree with TRBD1. CDR1 SGHRS and CDR2 YFSETQ come from the germline V gene. This CDR3 has 15 amino acids. Trimming removed 4 bases from V and 7 bases from J; junction bases left unmatched: 6. The CDR3 nucleotides read TGCGCCAGCAGCGGGACAGGGATGGGAAATTCACCCCTCCACTTT. It yields the protein CASSGTGMGNSPLHF.

This chain connects TRBV19 to TRBJ2-1; 13 bases line up with TRBD2. CDR3 length: 15 residues. The V gene's germline CDR1 is LNHDA and CDR2 SQIVND (reference sequence). V lost 3 bases to trimming and J lost 8 bases; unmatched junction nucleotides: 4. CDR3 region: CASSMGLAGIDEQFF. The CDR3 DNA sequence: TGTGCCAGTAGTATGGGACTAGCGGGAATAGATGAGCAGTTCTTC.

V gene TRBV9 combines with J gene TRBJ2-3, with 9 positions matching TRBD2. The CDR3 runs to 17 residues. CDR1 and CDR2 from the germline V gene are SGDLS and YYNGEE. V gave up 4 bases and J gave up 2 bases; unmatched junction bases: 11. CDR3 region: CASSPKGAGGLTDTQYF. DNA of the CDR3: TGTGCCAGCAGCCCCAAGGGAGCGGGAGGACTCACAGATACGCAGTATTTT.

J is TRBJ1-5 and V is TRBV3-1 (or the pseudogene TRBV3-2), with TRBD1 identical over 7 bases. V lost 3 bases to trimming and J lost 0 bases; unmatched junction nucleotides: 5. Germline-derived CDR1 and CDR2 are LGHDT and YNNKEL (reference sequence). CDR3 size: 16 residues. The CDR3 sequence: CASSHSTGSSNQPQHF. The CDR3 DNA reads TGTGCCAGCAGCCACTCGACAGGGTCTAGCAATCAGCCCCAGCATTTT.

The V and J genes are TRBV7-2 and TRBJ2-1, with TRBD1 as a possible D gene (6 bases). The CDR3 contains 15 residues. Trimming took 6 bases from V and 0 from J, leaving 12 bases between them. The germline V gene has CDR1 SGHTA and CDR2 FQGNSA. This chain's CDR3 is CASRRTGSSYNEQFF. The DNA for the CDR3 is TGTGCCAGCAGGAGAACAGGGAGCTCCTACAATGAGCAGTTCTTC.

The chain uses TRBV28 and TRBJ2-1; 8 nucleotides line up with TRBD2. Germline V lookup: CDR1 MDHEN, CDR2 SYDVKM. The CDR3 loop spans 14 amino acids. Trimming cost V 2 bases and J 3 bases; bases outside gene matches: 0. The CDR3 loop is CASSLAGGYNEQFF. The CDR3 region has the DNA TGTGCCAGCAGTTTAGCGGGGGGCTACAATGAGCAGTTCTTC.